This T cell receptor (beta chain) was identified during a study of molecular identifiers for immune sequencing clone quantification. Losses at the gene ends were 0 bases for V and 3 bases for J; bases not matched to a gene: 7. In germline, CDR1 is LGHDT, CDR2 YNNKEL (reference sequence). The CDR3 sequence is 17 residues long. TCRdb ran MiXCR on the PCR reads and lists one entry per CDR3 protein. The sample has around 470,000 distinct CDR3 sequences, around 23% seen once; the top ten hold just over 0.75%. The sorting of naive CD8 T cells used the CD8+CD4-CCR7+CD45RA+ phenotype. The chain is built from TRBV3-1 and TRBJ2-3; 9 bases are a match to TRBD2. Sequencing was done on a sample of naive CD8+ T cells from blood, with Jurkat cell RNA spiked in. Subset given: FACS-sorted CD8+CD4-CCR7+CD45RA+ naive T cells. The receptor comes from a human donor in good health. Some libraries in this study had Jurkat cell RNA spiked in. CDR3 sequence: CASSQDWGTSITDTQYF. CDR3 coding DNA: TGTGCCAGCAGCCAAGATTGGGGGACTAGCATAACAGATACGCAGTATTTT.